This entry lists 28 T cell receptor beta chains sequenced from one sample in a study of CD8+ T cells in alopecia areata listed by TCRdb under 2018. The sample's time point, from its label and the paper: approximately 4 weeks on oral tofacitinib. Taken with the paper, the label for treatment or condition translates to: oral pan-JAK inhibitor, 5-10 mg twice daily. The library was produced with the immunoSEQ multiplex PCR assay. RNA was extracted from all samples and reverse transcribed into cDNA as template for TCR sequencing. TCRdb retrieved this table from immuneACCESS and kept in-frame rearrangements only. Not all clones are present; in checked studies, unresolved V genes account for under half, and no reason is known for the remainder. The sample data list 150,000 to 250,000 clones, and more than 55% of these were observed just once. Approximately 3.3% of the sample goes to the ten largest clones.

The source material was CD4+ T cells sorted from blood, sampled at week 4, from a patient treated with tofacitinib. The receptors here all came from a human donor with alopecia areata.

The rearrangement joins TRBV6-5 to TRBJ2-5; TRBD1 might be the D (5 bases). V gave up 2 bases and J gave up 7 bases, with 14 bases separating them. This CDR3 region has 14 residues. Germline V gives CDR1 MNHEY, CDR2 SVGAGI. The CDR3 protein is CASSYLDSPGTQYF. The CDR3 DNA reads TGTGCCAGCAGTTACCTCGACAGCCCCGGGACCCAGTACTTC.

This clone turned up a few times. The chain carries TRBV11-1 and TRBJ2-1, with TRBD2 matching 7 bases. Germline V gives CDR1 SGHAT, CDR2 FQDESV (reference sequence). This CDR3 is built from 12 residues. V trimming: 5 bases; J trimming: 10 bases; junction bases outside the gene matches: 5. CDR3 DNA: TGTGCCAGCAGCCCAGGGACTATCGAGCAGTTCTTC. Its translation: CASSPGTIEQFF. The variable domain in full, with the rest retrieved from reference TRBV11-1 and TRBJ2-1, is EAEVAQSPRYKITEKSQAVAFWCDPISGHATLYWYRQILGQGPELLVQFQDESVVDDSQLPKDRFSAERLKGVDSTLKIQPAELGDSAMYLCASSPGTIEQFFGPGTRLTVL.

V gene TRBV18 combines with J gene TRBJ2-7; D gene uncertain. There are 13 residues in the CDR3. Per the germline V gene, CDR1 is KGHSH and CDR2 is LQKENI. With 2 bases removed from V and 0 bases from J, the gap between germline ends came to 5 bases. Here the CDR3 DNA reads TGTGCCAGCTCACCAGGCAGCTCCTACGAGCAGTACTTC. This sequence encodes CASSPGSSYEQYF.

This chain joins TRBV5-1 and TRBJ1-1; D might be TRBD1 (5 bases). Germline CDR1 reads SGHRS; CDR2 reads YFSETQ. Trimming pared 4 bases from V and 1 base from J, leaving 20 bases between. The CDR3 contains 17 residues. As DNA, the CDR3 is TGCGCCAGCAGCCCGTTAGTAGGGGACTCTTGGAACACTGAAGCTTTCTTT. It specifies CASSPLVGDSWNTEAFF.

This clone was counted only a few times. The rearrangement uses TRBV9 and TRBJ2-6, with D maybe TRBD1 (6 bases). The CDR3 totals 15 residues. V lost 3 bases, J lost 3 bases, and 10 bases lay in between. Germline V gives CDR1 SGDLS, CDR2 YYNGEE. The CDR3 nucleotides read TGTGCCAGCAGCGCCACAGGGTTTGGGGCCAACGTCCTGACTTTC. Its protein product is CASSATGFGANVLTF.

This clone was detected only a few times. Other DNA sequences within the sample encode an identical CDR3. The V gene is TRBV29-1, the J gene TRBJ1-2; tentatively, D is TRBD1 (5 bases). CDR3 size: 11 residues. Germline CDR1 SQVTM, CDR2 ANQGSEA. Trimming shortened V by 7 bases and J by 2 bases, and 8 bases separated the two germline ends. Written as DNA, the CDR3 is TGCAGCGATGGGGGGAACTATGGCTACACCTTC. Translating gives CSDGGNYGYTF.

Points on this clone: One base away lies a much larger clone, so this may be a sequencing read error. The CDR3 spells CASSLETSGANVLTF. The CDR3 region has the DNA TGTGCCAGCAGCTTGGAGACCTCTGGGGCCAACGTCCTGACTTTC. J is TRBJ2-6 and V is TRBV5-6; D ambiguous. The CDR3 sequence is 15 residues long. CDR1 SGHDT and CDR2 YYEEEE come from the germline V gene. Trimming cost V 0 bases and J 0 bases, with 4 bases left between them.

V usage is TRBV7-8 and J usage is TRBJ2-5; D not certain. In germline, CDR1 is SGHVS, CDR2 FQNEAQ. The CDR3 totals 15 residues. The V end was cut by 3 bases, the J end by 2 bases, with 13 bases between. The CDR3 protein is CASSFPPSRQETQYF. DNA of the CDR3: TGTGCCAGCAGCTTCCCCCCGAGTCGGCAAGAGACCCAGTACTTC. Full variable domain (missing parts from reference TRBV7-8 and TRBJ2-5): GAGVSQSPRYKVAKRGQDVALRCDPISGHVSLFWYQQALGQGPEFLTYFQNEAQLDKSGLPSDRFFAERPEGSVSTLKIQRTQQEDSAVYLCASSFPPSRQETQYFGPGTRLLVL.

The chain carries TRBV27 and TRBJ1-1; D unclear. This CDR3 comprises 15 residues. Germline V gives CDR1 MNHEY, CDR2 SMNVEV (reference sequence). The V end was cut by 6 bases, the J end by 0 bases, with 14 bases between. CDR3 in DNA: TGTGCCAGCAGACCCGGACGAATCATGAACACTGAAGCTTTCTTT. Its protein product is CASRPGRIMNTEAFF.

This chain uses TRBV19 with TRBJ1-1; no clear D. V lost 3 bases and J lost 0, with 17 bases in between. The CDR3 runs to 17 residues. Germline-derived CDR1 and CDR2 are LNHDA and SQIVND (reference sequence). This chain's CDR3 is CASSISQLLDLNTEAFF. CDR3 coding DNA: TGTGCCAGTAGTATTTCGCAGTTGCTCGATCTGAACACTGAAGCTTTCTTT.

This clone was seen a handful of times. The chain has TRBV7-9 and TRBJ2-1, with no clear D. CDR1 is SEHNR and CDR2 is FQNEAQ in the germline V gene (reference sequence). V dropped 1 base and J dropped 6 bases, with 19 bases sitting between them. This CDR3 contains 17 residues. The CDR3 here is CASSLGVGRTRPNEQFF. In nucleotides, the CDR3 is TGTGCCAGCAGCTTAGGGGTCGGTAGAACACGTCCCAATGAGCAGTTCTTC.

This clone came up a few times. The chain couples TRBV11-1 to TRBJ1-1; no reliable D call. CDR3 length: 13 amino acids. Trimming left V 3 bases short and J 2 bases short, with 7 bases between. Germline CDR1 and CDR2: SGHAT and FQDESV (reference sequence). CDR3 sequence: CASSFKTNTEAFF. The CDR3, as DNA: TGTGCCAGCAGCTTTAAGACAAACACTGAAGCTTTCTTT.

The chain joins TRBV29-1 to TRBJ1-1; D is possibly TRBD1 (6 bases). This CDR3 has 13 amino acids. Germline lookup yields CDR1 SQVTM and CDR2 ANQGSEA. V was pared by 4 bases and J by 4 bases, with 13 bases between. The CDR3 bases are TGCAGCGTTGCATCGGGAGGGGGCACTGAAGCTTTCTTT. This sequence encodes CSVASGGGTEAFF.

This sequence joins TRBV30 and TRBJ2-2; maybe TRBD1 (6 bases). CDR3 size: 14 residues. V lost 1 base and J lost 6, with 12 bases in between. Germline V lookup: CDR1 GTSNPN, CDR2 SVGIG (reference sequence). The DNA of the CDR3 is TGTGCCTGGAGTGCCCCGGGACATCCCGGGGAGCTGTTTTTT. This gives the protein CAWSAPGHPGELFF.

V gene TRBV15 combines with J gene TRBJ2-1, with 11 bases fitting TRBD2. This CDR3 spans 18 amino acids. Trimming at V came to 1 base and at J to 6 bases, leaving 11 bases not matched to a gene. Germline V gene sequence: CDR1 LNHNV, CDR2 YYDKDF (reference sequence). Written as DNA, the CDR3 is TGTGCCACCAGCAGAGTTCCTGCAGGTAGCGGGGGGGCCAATGAGCAGTTCTTC. It specifies CATSRVPAGSGGANEQFF.

As DNA, the CDR3 is TGCAGCGTTGGGAAGGGGGCTGGGGCCAACGTCCTGACTTTC. It codes for CSVGKGAGANVLTF. The chain joins TRBV29-1 to TRBJ2-6, with TRBD1 as a possible D gene (6 bases). Trimming removed 4 bases at V and 2 bases at J, with 9 bases between. The CDR3 has 14 amino acids. Germline V gene lookup returns CDR1 SQVTM and CDR2 ANQGSEA.

This clone was picked up a small number of times. The CDR3 sequence: CAGGTYNEQFF. DNA for the CDR3: TGTGCTGGGGGAACCTACAATGAGCAGTTCTTC. The J gene is TRBJ2-1, the V gene TRBV10-3; D possibly uses TRBD1 or TRBD2 (5 bases each). The germline gives CDR1 ENHRY, CDR2 SYGVKD. The length of the CDR3 is 11 residues.

This chain uses TRBV4-3 with TRBJ2-7; a weak D match, TRBD1 (5 bases). The germline V and J ends were trimmed by 4 bases and 2 bases, with 12 bases remaining between them. The CDR3 sequence is 14 residues long. Germline V gene lookup returns CDR1 LGHNA and CDR2 YSLEER. The CDR3 sequence: CASSLTTDTYEQYF. The DNA of the CDR3 is TGCGCCAGCAGCCTAACGACAGACACCTACGAGCAGTACTTC.

J is TRBJ2-1 and V is TRBV11-2; TRBD2 matches 12 bases. After removal of 1 base from V and 5 bases from J, the junction contained 3 bases not matched to a gene. Germline V CDR1 and CDR2: SGHAT, FQNNGV. This CDR3 contains 16 residues. CDR3 nucleotides: TGTGCCAGCAGCTTAGGACTAGCGGGGGACCACAATGAGCAGTTCTTC. Translating it yields CASSLGLAGDHNEQFF.

The chain combines TRBV29-1 with TRBJ2-2; the D is unclear. V was trimmed by 0 bases and J by 2 bases, leaving 10 bases between them. CDR3 length: 15 residues. The V gene's germline CDR1 is SQVTM and CDR2 ANQGSEA. The CDR3 region is CSVEDMSSNTGELFF. For the CDR3, the DNA is TGCAGCGTTGAAGATATGAGTAGTAACACCGGGGAGCTGTTTTTT.

The rearrangement joins TRBV30 to TRBJ1-1; D is undetermined. This CDR3 is built from 12 residues. Germline assignment: CDR1 GTSNPN and CDR2 SVGIG (reference sequence). Trimming stripped 3 bases from V and 3 bases from J, with 8 bases between. CDR3 bases: TGTGCCTGGAGGTGGCGGGACACTGAAGCTTTCTTT. It codes for CAWRWRDTEAFF.

This chain connects TRBV4-3 to TRBJ1-2, with D possibly matching TRBD1 (6 bases). This CDR3 has 15 residues. Trimming pared 3 bases from V and 0 bases from J, leaving 11 bases between. CDR1 and CDR2 (germline): LGHNA, YSLEER. The CDR3 DNA is TGCGCCAGCAGCCAGGACAGTTTAGCTAACTATGGCTACACCTTC. Residues: CASSQDSLANYGYTF.

This chain connects TRBV29-1 to TRBJ1-4; a possible D gene is TRBD1 (5 bases). V lost 7 bases and J 7 bases, leaving 16 bases between the germline ends. Germline V gene lookup returns CDR1 SQVTM and CDR2 ANQGSEA. This CDR3 is built from 13 residues. CDR3 nucleotide sequence: TGCAGCGCTAAGGTGTCGGGGACTGAAAAACTGTTTTTT. Protein product: CSAKVSGTEKLFF.

This clone was detected only a few times. V gene TRBV19 combines with J gene TRBJ2-3; a possible D gene is TRBD1 (6 bases). Per germline, CDR1 LNHDA and CDR2 SQIVND (reference sequence). Trimming took 3 bases from V and 4 from J, leaving 8 bases between them. The CDR3 is 13 amino acids. CDR3 DNA sequence: TGTGCCAGTAGTATGGGGGCCGCAGATACGCAGTATTTT. The encoded protein is CASSMGAADTQYF.

The V and J genes are TRBV25-1 and TRBJ1-4; perhaps TRBD1 as D (6 bases). Trimming stripped 5 bases from V and 8 bases from J, with 21 bases between. From germline, CDR1 is MGHDK and CDR2 SYGVNS. The CDR3 length is 16 residues. DNA of the CDR3: TGTGCCAGCAGTCTCTTGATTGGATCCGGGGGCGAAAAACTGTTTTTT. It is translated as CASSLLIGSGGEKLFF.

The V call is TRBV5-4, the J call TRBJ1-2; 8 bases fit TRBD1. Germline V gene sequence: CDR1 SGHNT, CDR2 YYREEE (reference sequence). Trimming removed 3 bases from V and 5 bases from J; junction bases left unmatched: 6. The CDR3 contains 14 residues. This chain's CDR3 is CASSSPTGGYGYTF. In DNA, the CDR3 is TGTGCCAGCAGCTCACCTACAGGGGGATATGGCTACACCTTC.

The chain employs TRBV30 and TRBJ1-2; TRBD1 might be the D (6 bases). The CDR3 extends over 13 amino acids. Trimming removed 0 bases at V and 7 bases at J, with 12 bases between. In germline, CDR1 is GTSNPN, CDR2 SVGIG (reference sequence). Here the CDR3 DNA reads TGTGCCTGGAGTGTAGTGGGGGCGACTGGCTACACCTTC. Amino acid sequence: CAWSVVGATGYTF.

This sequence joins TRBV15 and TRBJ1-1; tentatively, D is TRBD1 (5 bases). Germline-derived CDR1 and CDR2 are LNHNV and YYDKDF (reference sequence). Deletions cut 6 bases from V and 4 bases from J, with 15 bases between. The CDR3 is 14 amino acids. This CDR3 is CATRLEGAGTEAFF. Here the CDR3 DNA reads TGTGCCACCAGATTGGAAGGGGCCGGCACTGAAGCTTTCTTT. The full variable domain, completed using reference TRBV15 and TRBJ1-1, is DAMVIQNPRYQVTQFGKPVTLSCSQTLNHNVMYWYQQKSSQAPKLLFHYYDKDFNNEADTPDNFQSRRPNTSFCFLDIRSPGLGDTAMYLCATRLEGAGTEAFFGQGTRLTVV.